The T cell receptor (beta chain) described here comes from a study of blood T cell repertoires in COVID-19. Across the study: Sample material is recorded as cDNA or gDNA derived from T cells, B-cell-depleted T cells, or PBMCs.

Method: immunoSEQ multiplex PCR; TCRdb's copy keeps in-frame clones and lacks some. The sample contains 52,000 or so clones, 84% of which appear only once. Germline V CDR1 and CDR2: SNHLY, FYNNEI. The CDR3 runs 14 residues. The V segment lost 6 bases and the J segment 5 bases; nucleotides outside the gene matches: 9. This TCR was recovered from an older man with active COVID-19. Sequenced input: peripheral blood. The chain employs TRBV2 and TRBJ2-5; the match to TRBD1 covers 7 bases. CDR3 DNA: TGTGCCAGCAGGTACGACAGGGTCGAGGAGACCCAGTACTTC. The encoded protein is CASRYDRVEETQYF. The full variable domain, completed using reference TRBV2 and TRBJ2-5, is EPEVTQTPSHQVTQMGQEVILRCVPISNHLYFYWYRQILGQKVEFLVSFYNNEISEKSEIFDDQFSVERPDGSNFTLKIRSTKLEDSAMYFCASRYDRVEETQYFGPGTRLLVL.